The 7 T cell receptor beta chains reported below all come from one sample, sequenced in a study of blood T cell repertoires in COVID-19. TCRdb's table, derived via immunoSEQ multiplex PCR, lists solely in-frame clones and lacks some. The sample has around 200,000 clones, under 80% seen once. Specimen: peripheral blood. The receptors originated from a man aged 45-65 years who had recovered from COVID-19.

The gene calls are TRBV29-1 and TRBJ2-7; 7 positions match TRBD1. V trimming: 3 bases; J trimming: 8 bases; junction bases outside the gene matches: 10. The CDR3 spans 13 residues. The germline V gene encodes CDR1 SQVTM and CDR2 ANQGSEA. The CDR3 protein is CSVEPQGGVQQYF. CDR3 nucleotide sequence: TGCAGCGTTGAGCCCCAAGGGGGCGTCCAGCAGTACTTC.

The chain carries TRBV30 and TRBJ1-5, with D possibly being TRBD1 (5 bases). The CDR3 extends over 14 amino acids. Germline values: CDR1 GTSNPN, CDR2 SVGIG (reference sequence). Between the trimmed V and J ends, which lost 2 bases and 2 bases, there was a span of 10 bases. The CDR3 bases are TGTGCCTGGAGTCCCCAGGGTGGCAATCAGCCCCAGCATTTT. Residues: CAWSPQGGNQPQHF.

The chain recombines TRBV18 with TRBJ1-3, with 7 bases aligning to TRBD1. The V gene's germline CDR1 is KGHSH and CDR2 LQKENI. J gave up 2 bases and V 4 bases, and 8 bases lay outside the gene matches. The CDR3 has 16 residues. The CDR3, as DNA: TGTGCCAGCTCACTCAGACAGGGTACGGCTGGAAACACCATATATTTT. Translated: CASSLRQGTAGNTIYF.

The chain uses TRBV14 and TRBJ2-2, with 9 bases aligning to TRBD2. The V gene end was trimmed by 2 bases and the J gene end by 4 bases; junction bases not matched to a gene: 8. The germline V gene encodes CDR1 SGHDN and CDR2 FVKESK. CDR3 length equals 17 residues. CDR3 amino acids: CASSQKIAGVGTGELFF. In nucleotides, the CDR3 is TGTGCCAGCAGCCAAAAAATAGCGGGAGTAGGCACCGGGGAGCTGTTTTTT.

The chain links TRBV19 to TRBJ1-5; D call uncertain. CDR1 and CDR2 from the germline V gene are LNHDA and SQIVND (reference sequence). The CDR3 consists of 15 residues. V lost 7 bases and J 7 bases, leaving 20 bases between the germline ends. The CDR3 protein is CASISEAPGRQPQHF. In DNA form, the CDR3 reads TGTGCCAGTATTTCGGAGGCCCCCGGGCGGCAGCCCCAGCATTTT. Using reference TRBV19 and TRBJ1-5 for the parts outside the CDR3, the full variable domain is DGGITQSPKYLFRKEGQNVTLSCEQNLNHDAMYWYRQDPGQGLRLIYYSQIVNDFQKGDIAEGYSVSREKKESFPLTVTSAQKNPTAFYLCASISEAPGRQPQHFGDGTRLSIL.

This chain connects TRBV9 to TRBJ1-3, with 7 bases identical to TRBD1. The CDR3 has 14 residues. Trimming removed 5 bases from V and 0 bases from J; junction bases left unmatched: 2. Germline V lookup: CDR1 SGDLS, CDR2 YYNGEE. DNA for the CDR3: TGTGCCAGCAGGGAGGGGGCCTCTGGAAACACCATATATTTT. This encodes CASREGASGNTIYF. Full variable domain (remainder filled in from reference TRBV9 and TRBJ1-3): DSGVTQTPKHLITATGQRVTLRCSPRSGDLSVYWYQQSLDQGLQFLIQYYNGEERAKGNILERFSAQQFPDLHSELNLSSLELGDSALYFCASREGASGNTIYFGEGSWLTVV.

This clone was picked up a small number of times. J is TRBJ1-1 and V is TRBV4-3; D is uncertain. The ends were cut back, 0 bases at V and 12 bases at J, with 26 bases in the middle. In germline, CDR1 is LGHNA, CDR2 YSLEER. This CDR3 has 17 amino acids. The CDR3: CASSQDLGGPGGRLSFF. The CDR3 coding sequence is TGCGCCAGCAGCCAAGATCTGGGTGGCCCGGGTGGGAGGCTGTCTTTCTTT.